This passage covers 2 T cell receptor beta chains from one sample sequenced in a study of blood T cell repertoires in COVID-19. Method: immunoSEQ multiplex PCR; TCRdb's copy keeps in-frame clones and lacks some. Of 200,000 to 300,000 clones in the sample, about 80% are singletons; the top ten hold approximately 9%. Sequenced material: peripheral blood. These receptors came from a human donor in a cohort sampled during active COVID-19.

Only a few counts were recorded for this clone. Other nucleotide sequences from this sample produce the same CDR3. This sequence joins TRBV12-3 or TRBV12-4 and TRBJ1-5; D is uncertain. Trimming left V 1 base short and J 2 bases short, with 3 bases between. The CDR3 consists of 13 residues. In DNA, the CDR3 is TGTGCCAGCAGTTTAGGGCGCAATCAGCCCCAGCATTTT. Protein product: CASSLGRNQPQHF.

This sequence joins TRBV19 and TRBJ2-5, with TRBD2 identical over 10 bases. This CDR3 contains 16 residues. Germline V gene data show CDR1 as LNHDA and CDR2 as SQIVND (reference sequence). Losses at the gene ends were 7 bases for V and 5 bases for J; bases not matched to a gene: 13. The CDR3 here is CASTPSPSGSGETQYF. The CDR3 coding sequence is TGTGCCAGTACCCCGTCCCCTAGCGGGAGCGGGGAGACCCAGTACTTC.